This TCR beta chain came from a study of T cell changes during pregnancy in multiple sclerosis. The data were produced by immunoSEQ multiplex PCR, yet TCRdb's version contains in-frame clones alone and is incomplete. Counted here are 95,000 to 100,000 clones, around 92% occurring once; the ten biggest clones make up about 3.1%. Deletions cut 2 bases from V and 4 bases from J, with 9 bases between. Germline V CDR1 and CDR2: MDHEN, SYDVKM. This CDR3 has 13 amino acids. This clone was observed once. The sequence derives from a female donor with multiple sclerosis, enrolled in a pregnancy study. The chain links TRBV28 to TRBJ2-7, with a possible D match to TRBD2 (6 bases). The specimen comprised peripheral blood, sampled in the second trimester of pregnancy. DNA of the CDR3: TGTGCCAGCAGTTTAGGGGGGAGGTACGAGCAGTACTTC. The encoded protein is CASSLGGRYEQYF.